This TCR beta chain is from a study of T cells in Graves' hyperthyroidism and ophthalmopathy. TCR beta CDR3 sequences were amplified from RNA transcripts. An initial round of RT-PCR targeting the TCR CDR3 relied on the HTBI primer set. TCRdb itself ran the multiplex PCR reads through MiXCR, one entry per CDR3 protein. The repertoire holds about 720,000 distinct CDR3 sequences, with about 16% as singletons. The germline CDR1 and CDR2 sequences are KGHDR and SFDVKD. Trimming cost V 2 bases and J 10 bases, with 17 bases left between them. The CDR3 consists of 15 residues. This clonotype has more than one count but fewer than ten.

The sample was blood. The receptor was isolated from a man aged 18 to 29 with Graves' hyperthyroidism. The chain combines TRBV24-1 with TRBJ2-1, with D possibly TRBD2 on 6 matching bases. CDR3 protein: CATSDSPPRGGEQFF. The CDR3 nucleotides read TGTGCCACCAGTGATTCCCCACCTAGGGGAGGCGAGCAGTTCTTC.